This record covers a single T cell receptor beta chain. The data derive from a study of memory CD4+ T cells and cytomegalovirus serostatus. The CDR3 is made up of 13 amino acids. Germline-derived CDR1 and CDR2 are SGDLS and YYNGEE. V was trimmed by 4 bases and J by 4 bases, leaving 11 bases between them. Single viable CD3+CD4+CD8-CD45RO+ cells were sorted as the memory CD4+ T cells. Some clones are missing from TCRdb's copy, which holds only in-frame ones; the method was immunoSEQ multiplex PCR. There are tens of thousands of clones in the sample; approximately 78% occur only once, and over 0.65% lies in the top ten.

This clonotype originated in an adult in good health and CMV-seronegative. Sequencing was carried out using memory CD4+ T cells from blood. The chain combines TRBV9 with TRBJ2-5; possibly TRBD1 for D (6 bases). The CDR3: CASSPGAGETQYF. CDR3 coding DNA: TGTGCCAGCAGCCCAGGGGCGGGAGAGACCCAGTACTTC. The full variable domain, its missing parts supplied by reference TRBV9 and TRBJ2-5, is DSGVTQTPKHLITATGQRVTLRCSPRSGDLSVYWYQQSLDQGLQFLIQYYNGEERAKGNILERFSAQQFPDLHSELNLSSLELGDSALYFCASSPGAGETQYFGPGTRLLVL.